Shown below are 8 T cell receptor beta chains from a single sample sequenced in a study of human T cells and chemical hapten exposure (dated by TCRdb to the early 2020s). To prepare the library, RACE was applied. TCRdb lists the instrument as NextSeq 500. The raw public reads went through TCRdb reprocessing: fastp at Q25, MiXCR clone calling, in-frame beta chains kept. Duplicate CDR3 protein sequences are folded into a single record with the most common DNA and genes. The sample data list roughly 380,000 distinct CDR3 sequences, and 4.5% to 5.5% of these were observed just once. 2.5% to 3% of the sample is in the top ten clones. Per the publication, the time point label means: pre-sensitization, week 0. The treatment or condition label, read with the paper, signifies: therapeutic diphenylcyclopropenone sensitization with weekly scalp DPC. The sequenced sample was whole blood, obtained in connection with sensitization to the hapten diphenylcyclopropenone (DPC). All receptors derive from a woman aged 50 to 65 with alopecia areata. Some clones in this sample may be carry-over from other donors' samples.

The chain is built from TRBV6-6 and TRBJ2-7; 11 bases align to TRBD2. Germline CDR1 and CDR2: MNHNY and SVGAGI (reference sequence). The CDR3 is 16 residues long. V gave up 2 bases and J gave up 4 bases; unmatched junction bases: 7. The CDR3 nucleotides are TGTGCCAGCAGTTACGGAGCACTAGCGGGAGCTTACGAGCAGTACTTC. Translating gives CASSYGALAGAYEQYF.

This clonotype has only a few counts. The V gene is TRBV7-9, the J gene TRBJ2-3, with 7 bases matching TRBD1. The trim removed 3 bases at V and 4 bases at J, leaving 10 bases unmatched. CDR1 is SEHNR, CDR2 FQNEAQ, per germline (reference sequence). This CDR3 contains 16 residues. The chain's CDR3 is CASSFRDRGRADTQYF. DNA of the CDR3: TGTGCCAGCAGCTTCCGGGACAGAGGGCGGGCAGATACGCAGTATTTT.

In its sample, this clonotype was seen a few times. The V call is TRBV7-9, the J call TRBJ1-4, with 12 bases aligning to TRBD1. CDR1 and CDR2 from the germline V gene are SEHNR and FQNEAQ (reference sequence). The CDR3 length is 17 residues. V shed 2 bases, J shed 0 bases, and the junction held 1 base outside the gene matches. The CDR3 DNA sequence: TGTGCCAGCAGCTTACGGGACAGGGGGCCAACTAATGAAAAACTGTTTTTT. Translated: CASSLRDRGPTNEKLFF.

Ten or more counts support this clonotype. The chain links TRBV29-1 to TRBJ1-1, with D hard to call. Germline V lookup: CDR1 SQVTM, CDR2 ANQGSEA. The germline V and J ends were trimmed by 5 bases and 0 bases, with 10 bases remaining between them. The CDR3 is made up of 13 amino acids. Written as DNA, the CDR3 is TGCAGCGTTACCAACACAGTGAACACTGAAGCTTTCTTT. Its protein is CSVTNTVNTEAFF.

To note about this clonotype: A much larger clone differs from this one at a single base, so this may be a read error. V usage is TRBV20-1 and J usage is TRBJ1-1; D not resolved. The CDR3 sequence is 11 residues long. In germline, CDR1 is DFQATT, CDR2 SNEGSKA (reference sequence). The CDR3: CSASNGGEAIF. The CDR3 DNA reads as TGCAGTGCTAGTAATGGCGGTGAAGCTATCTTT.

The rearrangement links TRBV30 to TRBJ1-5; D is uncertain. The germline V and J ends were trimmed by 0 bases and 3 bases, with 12 bases remaining between them. CDR3 size: 15 residues. Germline lookup yields CDR1 GTSNPN and CDR2 SVGIG (reference sequence). CDR3 protein: CAWSVMGLANQPQHF. The CDR3 region has the DNA TGTGCCTGGAGTGTCATGGGCCTGGCCAATCAGCCCCAGCATTTT.

This clonotype was detected ten times or more. The rearrangement uses TRBV29-1 and TRBJ2-5; TRBD2 might be the D (5 bases). This CDR3 is built from 14 residues. With 7 bases removed from V and 3 bases from J, the gap between germline ends came to 18 bases. CDR1 is SQVTM, CDR2 ANQGSEA, per germline. CDR3 coding DNA: TGCAGCGCCTACTCACTAGTTTTGGAAGAGACCCAGTACTTC. Translated: CSAYSLVLEETQYF. The full variable domain, rest sourced from reference TRBV29-1 and TRBJ2-5, is SAVISQKPSRDICQRGTSLTIQCQVDSQVTMMFWYRQQPGQSLTLIATANQGSEATYESGFVIDKFPISRPNLTFSTLTVSNMSPEDSSIYLCSAYSLVLEETQYFGPGTRLLVL.

This clonotype was picked up many times. The chain uses TRBV7-9 and TRBJ2-7; 7 bases map to TRBD2. The length of the CDR3 is 16 residues. Germline V CDR1 and CDR2: SEHNR, FQNEAQ (reference sequence). The V segment lost 2 bases and the J segment 4 bases; nucleotides outside the gene matches: 11. CDR3 nucleotides: TGTGCCAGCAGCTTATCCAGCGGGATTCGTCGGTACGAGCAGTACTTC. It translates to CASSLSSGIRRYEQYF. The full variable domain, with the rest looked up from reference TRBV7-9 and TRBJ2-7, is DTGVSQNPRHKITKRGQNVTFRCDPISEHNRLYWYRQTLGQGPEFLTYFQNEAQLEKSRLLSDRFSAERPKGSFSTLEIQRTEQGDSAMYLCASSLSSGIRRYEQYFGPGTRLTVT.